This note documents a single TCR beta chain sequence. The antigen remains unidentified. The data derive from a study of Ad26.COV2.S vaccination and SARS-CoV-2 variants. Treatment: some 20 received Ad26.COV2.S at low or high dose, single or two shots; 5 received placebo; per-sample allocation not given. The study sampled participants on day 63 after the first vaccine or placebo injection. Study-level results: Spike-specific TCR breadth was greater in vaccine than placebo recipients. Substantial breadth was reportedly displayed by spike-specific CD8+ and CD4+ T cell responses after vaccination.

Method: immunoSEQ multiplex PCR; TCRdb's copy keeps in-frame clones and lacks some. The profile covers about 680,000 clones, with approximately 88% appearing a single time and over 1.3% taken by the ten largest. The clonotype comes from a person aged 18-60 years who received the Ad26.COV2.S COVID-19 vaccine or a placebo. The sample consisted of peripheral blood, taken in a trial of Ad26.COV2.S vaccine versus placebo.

This CDR3 is CASGTSVGDQYF. The CDR3 DNA reads TGTGCTTCCGGGACTAGCGTGGGGGACCAGTACTTC. V usage is TRBV24-1 and J usage is TRBJ2-5; TRBD2 agrees at 10 bases. The CDR3 covers 12 residues. Germline V gene data show CDR1 as KGHDR and CDR2 as SFDVKD.